This T cell receptor beta chain was sequenced for a study of long-term antiretroviral therapy in people with HIV. The authors ran the immunoSEQ assay, v3.0, at survey level. Produced via immunoSEQ multiplex PCR; TCRdb's table is partial and in-frame only. The table has around 25,000 clones, around 95% seen once. Study-level points and caveats: Clones that had undergone expansion before ART prevailed in the repertoire throughout all time points.

Comment on this clone: Its matching antigen is unknown.

The CDR3 is 14 residues long. CDR1 SGHAT and CDR2 FQNNGV come from the germline V gene. Deletions cut 1 base from V and 2 bases from J, with 6 bases between. The sequence was collected from a woman between 45 and 65 years old with HIV. The rearrangement links TRBV11-2 to TRBJ1-3, with D perhaps matching TRBD1 (5 bases). The source material was unsorted PBMCs, sampled around 4.7 years after starting antiretroviral therapy. CDR3: CASSLAGPGNTIYF. The CDR3 DNA reads TGTGCCAGCAGCTTAGCAGGGCCTGGAAACACCATATATTTT.